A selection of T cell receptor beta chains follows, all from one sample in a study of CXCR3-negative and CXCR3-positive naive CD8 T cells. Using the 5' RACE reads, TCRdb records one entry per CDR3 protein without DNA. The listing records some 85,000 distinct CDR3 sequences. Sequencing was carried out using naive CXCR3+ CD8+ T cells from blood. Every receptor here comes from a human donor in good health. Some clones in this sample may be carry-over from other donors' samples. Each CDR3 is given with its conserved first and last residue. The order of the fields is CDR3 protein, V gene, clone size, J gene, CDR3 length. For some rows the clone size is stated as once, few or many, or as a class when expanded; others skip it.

CDR3 protein: CASSYSAVWDRGKNTGELFF
V gene: TRBV6-5
clone size: -
J gene: TRBJ2-2
CDR3 length: 20

CDR3 protein: CSALTYEGPRRSYNEQFF
V gene: TRBV20-1
clone size: -
J gene: TRBJ2-1
CDR3 length: 18

CDR3 protein: CASSNGGYEQYF
V gene: TRBV6-2/TRBV6-3
clone size: -
J gene: TRBJ2-7
CDR3 length: 12

CDR3 protein: CASSHRTSATYEQYF
V gene: TRBV4-1
clone size: -
J gene: TRBJ2-7
CDR3 length: 15

CDR3 protein: CASVGTVYNEQFF
V gene: TRBV19
clone size: -
J gene: TRBJ2-1
CDR3 length: 13

CDR3 protein: CASSFMGPGEQYF
V gene: TRBV7-9
clone size: -
J gene: TRBJ2-7
CDR3 length: 13

CDR3 protein: CASSGGGTDTGELFF
V gene: TRBV13
clone size: -
J gene: TRBJ2-2
CDR3 length: 15

CDR3 protein: CASSTNSGQSLYEQYF
V gene: TRBV12-3/TRBV12-4
clone size: -
J gene: TRBJ2-7
CDR3 length: 16

CDR3 protein: CASSSPGTGGWYEQYF
V gene: TRBV7-8
clone size: -
J gene: TRBJ2-7
CDR3 length: 16

CDR3 protein: CATVGGPGELFF
V gene: TRBV24-1
clone size: -
J gene: TRBJ2-2
CDR3 length: 12

CDR3 protein: CASSTRTASTDTQYF
V gene: TRBV19
clone size: -
J gene: TRBJ2-3
CDR3 length: 15

CDR3 protein: CASTPTSGSTNEKLFF
V gene: TRBV25-1
clone size: -
J gene: TRBJ1-4
CDR3 length: 16

CDR3 protein: CSARDLIGGRPEKLFF
V gene: TRBV20-1
clone size: -
J gene: TRBJ1-4
CDR3 length: 16

CDR3 protein: CSVEIWADNQETQYF
V gene: TRBV29-1
clone size: medium-sized
J gene: TRBJ2-5
CDR3 length: 15

CDR3 protein: CASSPGVTGSQPQHF
V gene: TRBV7-9
clone size: -
J gene: TRBJ1-5
CDR3 length: 15

CDR3 protein: CASSFSAHTQYF
V gene: TRBV13
clone size: -
J gene: TRBJ2-3
CDR3 length: 12

CDR3 protein: CASSYGAGAYGYTF
V gene: TRBV6-5
clone size: -
J gene: TRBJ1-2
CDR3 length: 14

CDR3 protein: CATSRATEGGDRETQYF
V gene: TRBV15
clone size: -
J gene: TRBJ2-5
CDR3 length: 17

CDR3 protein: CASSLPGGFDGYTF
V gene: TRBV5-1
clone size: -
J gene: TRBJ1-2
CDR3 length: 14

CDR3 protein: CASSYEKGQKAFYAFF
V gene: TRBV11-1
clone size: -
J gene: TRBJ1-1
CDR3 length: 16

CDR3 protein: CASSFRDLNTEAFF
V gene: TRBV6-5
clone size: -
J gene: TRBJ1-1
CDR3 length: 14

CDR3 protein: CSASPLFMNTEAFF
V gene: TRBV20-1
clone size: -
J gene: TRBJ1-1
CDR3 length: 14

CDR3 protein: CSARDVEDYEQYF
V gene: TRBV20-1
clone size: -
J gene: TRBJ2-7
CDR3 length: 13

CDR3 protein: CASSLALAGEETQYF
V gene: TRBV13
clone size: -
J gene: TRBJ2-5
CDR3 length: 15

CDR3 protein: CAISEGTDTQYF
V gene: TRBV10-3
clone size: -
J gene: TRBJ2-3
CDR3 length: 12

CDR3 protein: CSASPWGASGNLNNEQFF
V gene: TRBV20-1
clone size: -
J gene: TRBJ2-1
CDR3 length: 18

CDR3 protein: CAWGTDPVRLVSEQFF
V gene: TRBV30
clone size: -
J gene: TRBJ2-1
CDR3 length: 16

CDR3 protein: CASKQVRDNEQFF
V gene: TRBV12-3/TRBV12-4
clone size: -
J gene: TRBJ2-1
CDR3 length: 13

CDR3 protein: CASSYSRRGSTGEPFF
V gene: TRBV6-6
clone size: -
J gene: TRBJ2-2
CDR3 length: 16

CDR3 protein: CASSLLGSGANEQFF
V gene: TRBV5-6
clone size: -
J gene: TRBJ2-1
CDR3 length: 15

CDR3 protein: CASSPPGGGQPTDTQYF
V gene: TRBV23-1
clone size: -
J gene: TRBJ2-3
CDR3 length: 17

CDR3 protein: CASSTASGAAEEQYF
V gene: TRBV19
clone size: -
J gene: TRBJ2-7
CDR3 length: 15

CDR3 protein: CASSLGTVQYF
V gene: TRBV5-6
clone size: -
J gene: TRBJ2-5
CDR3 length: 11

CDR3 protein: CASTPGTGTYEQYF
V gene: TRBV28
clone size: -
J gene: TRBJ2-7
CDR3 length: 14

CDR3 protein: CASSPSGYTEAFF
V gene: TRBV12-3/TRBV12-4
clone size: -
J gene: TRBJ1-1
CDR3 length: 13

CDR3 protein: CASSLSRDYQEQYF
V gene: TRBV7-6
clone size: -
J gene: TRBJ2-7
CDR3 length: 14

CDR3 protein: CASSTSVRDSYEQYF
V gene: TRBV13
clone size: -
J gene: TRBJ2-7
CDR3 length: 15

CDR3 protein: CASRPKEDHPSYNEQFF
V gene: TRBV12-3/TRBV12-4
clone size: -
J gene: TRBJ2-1
CDR3 length: 17

CDR3 protein: CASSINRGTDTQYF
V gene: TRBV28
clone size: -
J gene: TRBJ2-3
CDR3 length: 14